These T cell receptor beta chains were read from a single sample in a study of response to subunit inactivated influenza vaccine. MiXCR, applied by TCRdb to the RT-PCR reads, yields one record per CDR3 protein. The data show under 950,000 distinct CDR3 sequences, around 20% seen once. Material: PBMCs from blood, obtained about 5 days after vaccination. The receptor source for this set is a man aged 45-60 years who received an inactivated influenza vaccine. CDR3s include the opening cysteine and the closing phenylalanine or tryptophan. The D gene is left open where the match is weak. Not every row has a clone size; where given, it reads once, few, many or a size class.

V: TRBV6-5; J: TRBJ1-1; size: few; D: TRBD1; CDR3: CASRLPGQLGVAFF; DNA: TGTGCCAGCAGATTACCGGGACAGCTAGGGGTAGCTTTCTTT
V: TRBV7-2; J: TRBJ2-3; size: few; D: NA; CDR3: CASNPPAAAYTQYF; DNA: TGTGCCAGCAACCCTCCCGCGGCTGCCTATACGCAGTATTTT
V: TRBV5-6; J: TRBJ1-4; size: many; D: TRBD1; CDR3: CASSRPGQANEKLFF; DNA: TGTGCCAGCAGTCGACCGGGACAGGCTAATGAAAAACTGTTTTTT
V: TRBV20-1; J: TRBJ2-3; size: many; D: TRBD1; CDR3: CSAREPRTGWKTDTQYF; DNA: TGCAGTGCTAGAGAGCCCCGGACAGGGTGGAAGACAGATACGCAGTATTTT
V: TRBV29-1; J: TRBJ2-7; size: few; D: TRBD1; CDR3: CSVAPGQGYPSYEQYF; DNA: TGCAGCGTGGCCCCGGGACAGGGGTACCCCTCCTACGAGCAGTACTTC
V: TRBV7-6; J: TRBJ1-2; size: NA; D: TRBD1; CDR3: CASSPRQGGYTF; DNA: TGTGCCAGCAGCCCCCGACAGGGTGGCTACACCTTC
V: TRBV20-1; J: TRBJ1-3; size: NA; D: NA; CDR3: CSARDGGIVAGNTIYF; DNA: TGCAGTGCTAGAGATGGCGGGATAGTGGCTGGAAACACCATATATTTT
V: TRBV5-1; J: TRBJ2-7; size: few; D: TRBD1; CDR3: CASSESGTGSSEQYF; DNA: TGCGCCAGCAGCGAGTCCGGGACAGGGAGTTCCGAGCAGTACTTC
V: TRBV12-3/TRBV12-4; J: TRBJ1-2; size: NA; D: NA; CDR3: CASSYRQNNYGYTF; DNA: TGTGCCAGCAGTTATAGGCAGAACAACTATGGCTACACCTTC
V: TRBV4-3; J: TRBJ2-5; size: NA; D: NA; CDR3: CASSQDQTTETQYF; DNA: TGCGCCAGCAGCCAAGATCAAACGACAGAGACCCAGTACTTC
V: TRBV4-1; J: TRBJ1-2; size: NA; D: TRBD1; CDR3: CASSPTGGTYGYTF; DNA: TGCGCCAGCAGCCCGACAGGGGGAACCTATGGCTACACCTTC
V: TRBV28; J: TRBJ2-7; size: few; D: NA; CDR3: CASSLEGLGTYEQYF; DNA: TGTGCCAGCAGTTTAGAGGGGCTCGGAACCTACGAGCAGTACTTC
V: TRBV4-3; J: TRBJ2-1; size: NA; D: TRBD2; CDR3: CASSQEPFHGLAEQFF; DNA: TGCGCCAGCAGCCAAGAACCTTTCCACGGACTAGCGGAGCAGTTCTTC
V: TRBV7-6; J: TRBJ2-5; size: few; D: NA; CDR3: CASSLKIEGWETQYF; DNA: TGTGCCAGCAGCTTAAAGATAGAGGGTTGGGAGACCCAGTACTTC
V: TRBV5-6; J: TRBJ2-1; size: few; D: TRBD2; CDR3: CASSSGTSQSDEQFF; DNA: TGTGCCAGCAGCTCCGGGACTAGCCAGTCCGATGAGCAGTTCTTC
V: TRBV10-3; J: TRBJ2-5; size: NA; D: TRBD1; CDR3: CAISAQGDQETQYF; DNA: TGTGCCATCAGTGCACAGGGGGACCAAGAGACCCAGTACTTC
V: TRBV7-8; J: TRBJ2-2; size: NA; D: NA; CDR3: CASSARRSNTGELFF; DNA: TGTGCCAGCAGCGCTCGCAGGTCGAACACCGGGGAGCTGTTTTTT
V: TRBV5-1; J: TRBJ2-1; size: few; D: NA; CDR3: CASSWTGVNEQFF; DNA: TGCGCCAGCAGCTGGACGGGAGTCAATGAGCAGTTCTTC
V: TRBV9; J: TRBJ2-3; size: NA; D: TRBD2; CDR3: CASSGPAGGGDTQYF; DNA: TGTGCCAGCAGCGGGCCGGCGGGGGGAGGAGATACGCAGTATTTT
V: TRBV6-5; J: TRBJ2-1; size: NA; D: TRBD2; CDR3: CASSNGGAGIPYNEQFF; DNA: TGTGCCAGCAGTAACGGGGGGGCCGGTATCCCCTACAATGAGCAGTTCTTC
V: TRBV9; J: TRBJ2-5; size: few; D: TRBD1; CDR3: CASSVGTGGLETQYF; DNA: TGTGCCAGCAGCGTAGGGACAGGGGGACTGGAGACCCAGTACTTC
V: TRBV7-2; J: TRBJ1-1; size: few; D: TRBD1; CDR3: CASRTGQDTEAFF; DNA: TGTGCCAGCAGAACCGGACAGGACACTGAAGCTTTCTTT
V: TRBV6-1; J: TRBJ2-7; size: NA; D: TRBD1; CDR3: CASSRNPGQSYEQYF; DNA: TGTGCCAGCAGCAGAAATCCGGGACAGTCCTACGAGCAGTACTTC
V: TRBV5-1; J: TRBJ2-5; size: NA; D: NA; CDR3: CASSPGHPTETQYF; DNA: TGCGCCAGCAGCCCTGGACACCCCACAGAGACCCAGTACTTC
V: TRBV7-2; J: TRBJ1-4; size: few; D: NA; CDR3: CASSLVHSPNEKLFF; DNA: TGTGCCAGCAGCTTAGTTCACAGCCCGAATGAAAAACTGTTTTTT
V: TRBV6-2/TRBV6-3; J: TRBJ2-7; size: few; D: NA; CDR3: CASSPGMPQAEQYF; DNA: TGTGCCAGCAGTCCCGGGATGCCTCAAGCCGAGCAGTACTTC
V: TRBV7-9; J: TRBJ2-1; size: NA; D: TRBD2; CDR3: CASSSLRLAGEGNEQFF; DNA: TGTGCCAGCAGCTCCTTGCGTCTAGCGGGAGAGGGGAATGAGCAGTTCTTC
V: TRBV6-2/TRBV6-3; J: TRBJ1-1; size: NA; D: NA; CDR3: CASSWYDLNTEAFF; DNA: TGTGCCAGCAGTTGGTACGACTTGAACACTGAAGCTTTCTTT
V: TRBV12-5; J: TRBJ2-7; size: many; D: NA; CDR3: CASGSPHYEQYF; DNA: TGTGCTAGTGGTTCCCCCCACTACGAGCAGTACTTC
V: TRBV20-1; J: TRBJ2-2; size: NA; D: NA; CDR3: CSASSTANTGELFF; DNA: TGCAGTGCTAGTAGTACAGCGAACACCGGGGAGCTGTTTTTT
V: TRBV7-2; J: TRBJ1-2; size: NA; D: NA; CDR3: CASSSRSYGYTF; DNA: TGTGCCAGCAGCAGTCGGAGCTATGGCTACACCTTC
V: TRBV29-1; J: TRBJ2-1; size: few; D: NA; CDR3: CSVAGPIPHEQFF; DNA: TGCAGCGTTGCGGGGCCAATCCCACATGAGCAGTTCTTC
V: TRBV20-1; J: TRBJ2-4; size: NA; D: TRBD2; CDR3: CSASPTSGNSLAKNIQYF; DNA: TGCAGTGCTAGCCCTACTAGCGGGAATTCTCTGGCCAAAAACATTCAGTACTTC
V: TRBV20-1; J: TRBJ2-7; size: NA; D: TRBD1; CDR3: CSAETSGTGSFEQYF; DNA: TGCAGTGCTGAAACCTCCGGGACAGGGTCCTTCGAGCAGTACTTC
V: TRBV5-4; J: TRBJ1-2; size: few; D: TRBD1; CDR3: CASSWTGSDYGYTF; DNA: TGTGCCAGCAGCTGGACAGGGTCTGACTATGGCTACACCTTC
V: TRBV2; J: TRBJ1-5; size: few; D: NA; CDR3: CASSENRRNQPQHF; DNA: TGTGCCAGCAGTGAAAACAGGAGAAATCAGCCCCAGCATTTT
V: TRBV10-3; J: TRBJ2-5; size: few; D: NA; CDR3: CAISESQEETQYF; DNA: TGTGCCATCAGTGAGTCCCAGGAAGAGACCCAGTACTTC
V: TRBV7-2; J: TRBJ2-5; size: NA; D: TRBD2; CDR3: CASSLYGTSGSETQYF; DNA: TGTGCCAGCAGCTTATATGGGACTAGCGGGAGTGAGACCCAGTACTTC
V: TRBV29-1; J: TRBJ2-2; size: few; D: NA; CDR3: CSYRGGGTGELFF; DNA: TGCAGCTACCGAGGGGGGGGCACCGGGGAGCTGTTTTTT
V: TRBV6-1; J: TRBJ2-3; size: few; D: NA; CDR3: CASSRSLRGLGTDTQYF; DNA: TGTGCCAGCAGCCGTTCCCTCCGGGGGCTGGGCACAGATACGCAGTATTTT
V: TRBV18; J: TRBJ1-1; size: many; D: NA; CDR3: CASSPERGEAFF; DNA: TGTGCCAGCTCACCGGAAAGGGGGGAAGCTTTCTTT
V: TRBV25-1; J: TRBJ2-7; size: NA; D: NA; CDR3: CASSESTISGEQYF; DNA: TGTGCCAGCAGTGAATCTACAATTTCGGGAGAGCAGTACTTC
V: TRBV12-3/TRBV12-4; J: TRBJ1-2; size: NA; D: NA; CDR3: CASSLAIVAAQGYTF; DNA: TGTGCCAGCAGTTTAGCGATCGTTGCCGCTCAGGGCTACACCTTC
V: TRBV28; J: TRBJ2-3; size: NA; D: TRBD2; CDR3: CASSLLAGGLKAQNTQYF; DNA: TGTGCCAGCAGTCTACTAGCGGGGGGCTTGAAAGCACAGAATACGCAGTATTTT
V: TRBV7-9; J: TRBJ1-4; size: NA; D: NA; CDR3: CASRGGSSTNEKLFF; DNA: TGTGCCAGCCGAGGCGGCTCCTCAACTAATGAAAAACTGTTTTTT
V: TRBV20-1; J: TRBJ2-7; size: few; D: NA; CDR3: CSATTYEQYF; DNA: TGCAGTGCTACTACCTACGAGCAGTACTTC